The clone carrying this T cell receptor beta chain was found many times. No antigen is known for it. The data derive from a study of spatial heterogeneity in lung cancer. Overall study context: Raw-read counts averaged over ten per unique TCR and UMI combination.

From germline, CDR1 is KGHDR and CDR2 SFDVKD. This CDR3 comprises 16 residues. Losses at the gene ends were 3 bases for V and 4 bases for J; bases not matched to a gene: 6. Carried by each TCR cDNA molecule was a unique molecular identifier. In TCRdb, the 5' RACE reads were re-called with MiXCR into one record per CDR3 protein. The sample contains about 23,000 distinct CDR3 sequences, 4.7% of which appear only once. Time point given: sample taken at primary tumor resection. No cell sorting; template was whole RNA from tumor, lung tissue or PBMC. The donors comprised some 72 untreated early-stage non-small cell lung cancer patients. Overall study findings and caveats: Detection of ubiquitous tumor TCRs in blood was higher at resection than follow-up.

The origin of this receptor is a male donor with early-stage non-small cell lung cancer. The V and J genes are TRBV24-1 and TRBJ2-3; TRBD2 agrees at 10 bases. The sample in question was PBMCs, obtained at surgery. CDR3 coding DNA: TGTGCCACCAGTGATATCGCTAGCGGGAGTGCAGATACGCAGTATTTT. Translating gives CATSDIASGSADTQYF.